The present T cell receptor (beta chain) was sequenced within a study of PD-1 blockade in mismatch repair-deficient tumors. Using immunoSEQ multiplex PCR, the repertoire was profiled, and TCRdb retains in-frame clones only, with some absent. Of more than 95,000 clones in the sample, approximately 86% were seen once. V gave up 5 bases and J gave up 0 bases, with 14 bases separating them. The V gene's germline CDR1 is SGHVS and CDR2 FQNEAQ. The length of the CDR3 is 15 residues. Sequencing was performed on peripheral blood, taken 44 weeks after starting pembrolizumab. The rearrangement joins TRBV7-8 to TRBJ2-7; D perhaps matches TRBD2 (6 bases). The receptor's source is an adult with mismatch repair-deficient cancer. CDR3 residues: CASSNVEGISYEQYF. The CDR3 region has the DNA TGTGCCAGCAGCAACGTGGAGGGGATCTCCTACGAGCAGTACTTC.